The 11 T cell receptor beta chains in this list originate from one sample, sequenced in a study of T cells after yellow fever vaccination. MiXCR, run by TCRdb on the 5' RACE reads, gives a single entry per CDR3 protein. The repertoire holds about 350,000 distinct CDR3 sequences, roughly 3.9% seen once, with just under 25% in the top ten. The specimen was PBMCs, collected 5 days after the yellow fever booster vaccination. These receptors all come from a young man who received the YFV17D yellow fever vaccine.

This clonotype was seen many times. Its ends do not fully match the called genes, so a read error is possible. The V gene is TRBV5-5, the J gene TRBJ2-1, with 9 positions matching TRBD2. CDR3 length equals 15 residues. Germline V lookup: CDR1 SGHKS, CDR2 YYEKEE (reference sequence). The CDR3 protein is CASSLKAGGEPKGIF. CDR3 nucleotides: TGTGCCAGCAGCCTTAAAGCGGGGGGCGAACCAAAGGGGATCTTC.

The table lists this clonotype with many counts. The chain recombines TRBV7-2 with TRBJ1-6, with 12 positions matching TRBD1. CDR3 size: 14 residues. V shed 5 bases, J shed 10 bases, and the junction held 3 bases outside the gene matches. Looked up from germline, CDR1 is SGHTA and CDR2 is FQGNSA. As DNA, the CDR3 is TGTGCCAGCAGCCGGGACAGGGGGCTATCACCCCTCCACTTT. Translating gives CASSRDRGLSPLHF.

This clonotype has just a few counts. The chain couples TRBV18 to TRBJ2-5, with D perhaps given as TRBD1 or TRBD2 (6 bases each). The ends were cut back, 6 bases at V and 2 bases at J, with 25 bases in the middle. Germline V CDR1 and CDR2: KGHSH, LQKENI. The length of the CDR3 is 18 residues. The CDR3 region is CASSNRGPGTTQQETQYF. The CDR3 coding sequence is TGTGCCAGCTCCAATCGGGGGCCAGGCACTACACAACAAGAGACCCAGTACTTC.

The rearrangement joins TRBV7-2 to TRBJ2-1; D uncertain. Trimming pared 0 bases from V and 10 bases from J, leaving 16 bases between. CDR1 and CDR2 (germline): SGHTA, FQGNSA. This CDR3 comprises 15 residues. DNA of the CDR3: TGTGCCAGCAGCTTAGCCCAGATCAGAGGCCAGGAGCAGTTCTTC. The encoded protein is CASSLAQIRGQEQFF.

This clonotype has just a few counts. CDR3 region: CASSEPGSRGSDIQYF. For the CDR3, the DNA is TGTGCCAGCAGTGAACCGGGATCCAGGGGGTCGGACATTCAGTACTTC. The chain carries TRBV25-1 and TRBJ2-4; TRBD1 aligns across 7 bases. J was trimmed by 8 bases and V by 2 bases; bases with no gene match: 12. The CDR3 covers 16 residues. The germline V gene has CDR1 MGHDK and CDR2 SYGVNS.

This chain joins TRBV4-3 and TRBJ1-1; D not certain. The CDR3 runs 14 residues. V was clipped by 2 bases and J by 1 base, with 8 bases between them. Germline loops: CDR1 LGHNA, CDR2 YSLEER. The CDR3 bases are TGCGCCAGCAGCCAAATTCTGTGGAACACTGAAGCTTTCTTT. It specifies CASSQILWNTEAFF.

V and J are TRBV5-1 and TRBJ2-4, with a weak D call TRBD2 (6 bases). The CDR3 runs to 15 residues. V was clipped by 4 bases and J by 9 bases, with 20 bases between them. CDR1 and CDR2 (germline): SGHRS, YFSETQ. CDR3 region: CASSLSRGLLGIQYF. Here the CDR3 DNA reads TGCGCCAGCAGCCTTAGCCGGGGGTTATTGGGCATTCAGTACTTC.

The table lists this clonotype with a few counts. The chain carries TRBV27 and TRBJ2-7; 8 bases align to TRBD2. CDR3 size: 15 residues. With 6 bases clipped from V and 1 base from J, the junction kept 8 bases outside the gene matches. Germline assignment: CDR1 MNHEY and CDR2 SMNVEV (reference sequence). The CDR3 nucleotides are TGTGCCAGCAGCCGGGAGGGGACCTTATCCTACGAGCAGTACTTC. Its translation: CASSREGTLSYEQYF.

The chain employs TRBV6-5 and TRBJ1-3, with 9 bases lining up with TRBD1. J lost 0 bases, V lost 5 bases, and 2 bases had no gene match. The CDR3 is 15 residues long. In germline, CDR1 is MNHEY, CDR2 SVGAGI. CDR3 bases: TGTGCCAGCAGTATGACAGGGGGCTCTGGAAACACCATATATTTT. As protein: CASSMTGGSGNTIYF.

The chain links TRBV7-6 to TRBJ1-5; no clear D. Trimming took 4 bases from V and 4 from J, leaving 23 bases between them. Germline CDR1 reads SGHVS; CDR2 reads FNYEAQ. This CDR3 has 18 amino acids. The CDR3 is CASSSNLGGSEGNQPQHF. The CDR3 region has the DNA TGTGCCAGCAGCTCGAACTTGGGAGGGTCCGAAGGGAATCAGCCCCAGCATTTT.

At least ten counts were recorded for this clonotype. This chain links TRBV6-5 with TRBJ1-3, with D hard to call. V lost 5 bases and J lost 0, with 2 bases in between. The germline gives CDR1 MNHEY, CDR2 SVGAGI. CDR3 length equals 12 residues. Here the CDR3 DNA reads TGTGCCAGCAGTCCCTCTGGAAACACCATATATTTT. It codes for CASSPSGNTIYF.